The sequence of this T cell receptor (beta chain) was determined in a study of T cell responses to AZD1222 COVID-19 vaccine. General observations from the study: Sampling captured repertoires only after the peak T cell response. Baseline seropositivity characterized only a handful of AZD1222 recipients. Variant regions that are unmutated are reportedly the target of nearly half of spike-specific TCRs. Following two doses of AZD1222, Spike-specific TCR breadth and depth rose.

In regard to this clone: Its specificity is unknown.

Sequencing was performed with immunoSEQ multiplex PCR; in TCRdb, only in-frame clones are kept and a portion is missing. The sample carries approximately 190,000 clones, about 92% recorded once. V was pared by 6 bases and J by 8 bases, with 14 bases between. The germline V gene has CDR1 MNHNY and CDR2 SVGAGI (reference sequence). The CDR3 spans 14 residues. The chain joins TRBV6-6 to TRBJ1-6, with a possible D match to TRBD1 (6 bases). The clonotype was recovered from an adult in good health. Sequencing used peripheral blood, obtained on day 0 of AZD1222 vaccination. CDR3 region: CASRQGVKDSPLHF. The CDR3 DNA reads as TGTGCCAGCAGACAGGGAGTTAAGGATTCACCCCTCCACTTT.